These T cell receptor beta chains were read from a single sample in a study of T cells after yellow fever vaccination. TCRdb processed the 5' RACE reads anew with MiXCR; each CDR3 protein has one entry. The table includes 500,000 to 650,000 distinct CDR3 sequences, about a sixth detected once. Sequenced here: PBMCs, sampled less than 6 days after the first yellow fever vaccination. The receptor set was obtained from a man between 18 and 29 years old who received the YFV17D yellow fever vaccine. The CDR3 runs from the conserved cysteine through the conserved F or W. Fields, in order: CDR3 protein, CDR3 DNA, V gene, clone size, J gene, D gene. A D gene is named only where the DNA matches it firmly. A row's size may be missing; if present it is once, few, many or a size class.

CDR3 protein: CASSDILRGGYGYTF
CDR3 DNA: TGTGCCAGCAGTGACATTCTCCGGGGGGGCTATGGCTACACCTTC
V gene: TRBV25-1
clone size: few
J gene: TRBJ1-2
D gene: NA

CDR3 protein: CASRNHNEQFF
CDR3 DNA: TGTGCCAGCAGAAACCACAATGAGCAGTTCTTC
V gene: TRBV7-6
clone size: few
J gene: TRBJ2-1
D gene: NA

CDR3 protein: CASSFPPPTGEAFF
CDR3 DNA: TGTGCCAGCAGCTTCCCGCCCCCTACAGGTGAAGCTTTCTTT
V gene: TRBV7-9
clone size: few
J gene: TRBJ1-1
D gene: NA

CDR3 protein: CASSSPAAGGENTQYF
CDR3 DNA: TGTGCCAGCAGTTCTCCAGCGGCAGGGGGGGAGAATACGCAGTATTTT
V gene: TRBV28
clone size: few
J gene: TRBJ2-3
D gene: NA

CDR3 protein: CFARVAANTGELFF
CDR3 DNA: TGCTTTGCTAGGGTAGCGGCGAACACCGGGGAGCTGTTTTTT
V gene: TRBV20-1
clone size: NA
J gene: TRBJ2-2
D gene: NA

CDR3 protein: CASSRSGTHGGYTF
CDR3 DNA: TGTGCCAGCAGTCGTTCCGGGACCCACGGTGGCTACACCTTC
V gene: TRBV7-9
clone size: NA
J gene: TRBJ1-2
D gene: NA

CDR3 protein: CASSTRQTDTQYF
CDR3 DNA: TGTGCCAGCAGTACCCGACAGACAGATACGCAGTATTTT
V gene: TRBV28
clone size: NA
J gene: TRBJ2-3
D gene: NA

CDR3 protein: CARSYGQAQPQHF
CDR3 DNA: TGTGCCAGAAGTTACGGGCAGGCCCAGCCCCAGCATTTT
V gene: TRBV6-5
clone size: NA
J gene: TRBJ1-5
D gene: NA

CDR3 protein: CASSLAPINTGELFF
CDR3 DNA: TGTGCCAGCAGCTTAGCGCCCATAAACACCGGGGAGCTGTTTTTT
V gene: TRBV11-1
clone size: NA
J gene: TRBJ2-2
D gene: NA

CDR3 protein: CASGQEKLFF
CDR3 DNA: TGTGCCTCTGGACAGGAAAAACTGTTTTTT
V gene: TRBV28
clone size: few
J gene: TRBJ1-4
D gene: NA

CDR3 protein: CASSLIRSPLHF
CDR3 DNA: TGTGCCAGCAGTTTAATTCGGTCACCCCTCCACTTT
V gene: TRBV28
clone size: few
J gene: TRBJ1-6
D gene: NA

CDR3 protein: CASSLSDAESQHF
CDR3 DNA: TGTGCCAGCAGCTTATCCGATGCAGAGTCCCAGCATTTT
V gene: TRBV7-9
clone size: few
J gene: TRBJ1-5
D gene: NA

CDR3 protein: CASSYSRRGGTEAFF
CDR3 DNA: TGTGCCAGCAGTTACTCGAGAAGGGGTGGCACTGAAGCTTTCTTT
V gene: TRBV6-2/TRBV6-3
clone size: few
J gene: TRBJ1-1
D gene: NA

CDR3 protein: CSVNRRTAGEQFF
CDR3 DNA: TGCAGCGTGAACCGTCGCACCGCCGGGGAGCAGTTCTTC
V gene: TRBV29-1
clone size: NA
J gene: TRBJ2-1
D gene: NA

CDR3 protein: CASSPRQGGEKLFF
CDR3 DNA: TGTGCCAGCAGCCCCCGACAGGGTGGTGAAAAACTGTTTTTT
V gene: TRBV3-1
clone size: NA
J gene: TRBJ1-4
D gene: TRBD1

CDR3 protein: CASSLELRALGNSPLHF
CDR3 DNA: TGTGCCAGCAGCTTGGAGCTGAGGGCCTTAGGTAATTCACCCCTCCACTTT
V gene: TRBV5-5
clone size: few
J gene: TRBJ1-6
D gene: NA

CDR3 protein: CASSHSLEAYEQYF
CDR3 DNA: TGCGCCAGCAGCCACTCTCTGGAAGCCTACGAGCAGTACTTC
V gene: TRBV4-3
clone size: NA
J gene: TRBJ2-7
D gene: NA